This T cell receptor (beta chain) stems from a study of T cells after posttransplantation cyclophosphamide. Cyclophosphamide on days +3 and +4 followed busulfan-fludarabine conditioning and a marrow graft. Profiling relied on immunoSEQ multiplex PCR, and the TCRdb table lists in-frame clones only, not all of them. The profile covers under 8,500 clones, with around 75% appearing a single time and approximately 20% taken by the ten largest. Germline-derived CDR1 and CDR2 are SGHTS and YDEGEE. This CDR3 is built from 16 residues. V shed 0 bases and J shed 2 bases, with 12 bases lying between them. The receptor comes from a young adult male patient who received an allogeneic stem cell transplant from a related donor, was CMV-positive, and had acute GVHD only. Some T cells may trace back to the graft donor. The chain has TRBV5-8 and TRBJ1-5, with D possibly matching TRBD1 (5 bases). Material: PBMCs, obtained almost 1,500 days after allogeneic stem cell transplant with posttransplant cyclophosphamide. DNA for the CDR3: TGTGCCAGCAGCTTGGCCGGGAGGGGAGGCAATCAGCCCCAGCATTTT. Translated: CASSLAGRGGNQPQHF.